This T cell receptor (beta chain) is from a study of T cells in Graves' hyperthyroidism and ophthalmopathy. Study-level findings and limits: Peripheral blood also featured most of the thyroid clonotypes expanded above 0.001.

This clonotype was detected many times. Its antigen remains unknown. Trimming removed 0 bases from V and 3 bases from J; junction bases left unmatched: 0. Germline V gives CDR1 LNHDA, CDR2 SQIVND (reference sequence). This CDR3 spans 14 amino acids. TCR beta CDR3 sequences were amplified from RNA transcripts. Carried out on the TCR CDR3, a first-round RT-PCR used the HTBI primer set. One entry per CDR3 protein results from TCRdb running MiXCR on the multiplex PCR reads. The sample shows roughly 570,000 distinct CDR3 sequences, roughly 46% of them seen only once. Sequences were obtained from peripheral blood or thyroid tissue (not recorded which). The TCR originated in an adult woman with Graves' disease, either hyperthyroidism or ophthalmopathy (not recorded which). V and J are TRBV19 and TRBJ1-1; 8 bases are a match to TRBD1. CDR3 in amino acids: CASSIDRGHTEAFF. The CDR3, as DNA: TGTGCCAGTAGTATAGACAGGGGGCACACTGAAGCTTTCTTT.